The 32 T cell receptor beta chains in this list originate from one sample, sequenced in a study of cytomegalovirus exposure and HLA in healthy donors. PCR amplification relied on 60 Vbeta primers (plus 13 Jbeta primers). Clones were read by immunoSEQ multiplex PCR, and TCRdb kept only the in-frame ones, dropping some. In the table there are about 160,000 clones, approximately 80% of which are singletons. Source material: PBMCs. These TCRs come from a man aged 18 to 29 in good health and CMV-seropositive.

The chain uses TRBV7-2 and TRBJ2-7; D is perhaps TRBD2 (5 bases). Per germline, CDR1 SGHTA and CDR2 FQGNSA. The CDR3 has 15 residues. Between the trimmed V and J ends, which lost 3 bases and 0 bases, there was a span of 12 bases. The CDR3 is CASSLGDRPSYEQYF. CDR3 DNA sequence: TGTGCCAGCAGCTTGGGAGACCGTCCCTCCTACGAGCAGTACTTC.

CDR3 amino acids: CASSSHRGFDEQFF. The CDR3 DNA follows: TGTGCCAGCAGTTCCCACAGGGGGTTCGATGAGCAGTTCTTC. The rearrangement links TRBV27 to TRBJ2-1; 8 nucleotides align to TRBD1. The germline gives CDR1 MNHEY, CDR2 SMNVEV (reference sequence). This CDR3 contains 14 residues. After removal of 4 bases from V and 8 bases from J, the junction contained 7 bases not matched to a gene.

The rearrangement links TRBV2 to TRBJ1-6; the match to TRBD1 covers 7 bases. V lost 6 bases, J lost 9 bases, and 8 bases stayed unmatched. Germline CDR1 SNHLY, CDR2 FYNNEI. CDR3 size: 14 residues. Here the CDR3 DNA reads TGTGCCAGCAGCCCTGACAGGGCGGGTTCACCCCTCCACTTT. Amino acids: CASSPDRAGSPLHF.

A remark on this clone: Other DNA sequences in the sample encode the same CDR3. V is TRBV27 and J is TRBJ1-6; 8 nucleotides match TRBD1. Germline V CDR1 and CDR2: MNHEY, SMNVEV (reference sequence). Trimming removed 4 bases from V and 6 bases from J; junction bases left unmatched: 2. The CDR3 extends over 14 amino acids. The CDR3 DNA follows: TGTGCCAGCAGTTCCGGGACAGGTAATTCACCCCTCCACTTT. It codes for CASSSGTGNSPLHF.

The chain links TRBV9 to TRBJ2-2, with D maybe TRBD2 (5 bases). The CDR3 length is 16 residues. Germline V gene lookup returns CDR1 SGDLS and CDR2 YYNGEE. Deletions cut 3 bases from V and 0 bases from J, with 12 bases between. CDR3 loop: CASSALSVTNTGELFF. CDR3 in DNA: TGTGCCAGCAGCGCCCTTAGCGTGACGAACACCGGGGAGCTGTTTTTT. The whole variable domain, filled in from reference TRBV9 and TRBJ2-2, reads DSGVTQTPKHLITATGQRVTLRCSPRSGDLSVYWYQQSLDQGLQFLIQYYNGEERAKGNILERFSAQQFPDLHSELNLSSLELGDSALYFCASSALSVTNTGELFFGEGSRLTVL.

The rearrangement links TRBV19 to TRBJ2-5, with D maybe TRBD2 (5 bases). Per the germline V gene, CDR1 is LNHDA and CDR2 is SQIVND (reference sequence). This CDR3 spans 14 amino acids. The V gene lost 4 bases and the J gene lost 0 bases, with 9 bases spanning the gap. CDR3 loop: CASSRPGNQETQYF. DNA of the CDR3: TGTGCCAGTAGTAGGCCGGGAAACCAAGAGACCCAGTACTTC.

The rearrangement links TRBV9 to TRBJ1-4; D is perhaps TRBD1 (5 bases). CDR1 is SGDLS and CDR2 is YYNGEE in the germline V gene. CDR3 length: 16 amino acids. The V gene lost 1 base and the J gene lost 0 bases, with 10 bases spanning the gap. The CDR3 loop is CASSVLGGATNEKLFF. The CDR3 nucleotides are TGTGCCAGCAGCGTATTGGGGGGGGCAACTAATGAAAAACTGTTTTTT.

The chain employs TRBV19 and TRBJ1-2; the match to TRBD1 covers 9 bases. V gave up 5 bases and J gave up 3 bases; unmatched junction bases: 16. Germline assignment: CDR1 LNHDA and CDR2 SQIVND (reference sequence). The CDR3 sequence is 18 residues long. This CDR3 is CASSVRFDSRDRDYGYTF. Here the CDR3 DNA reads TGTGCCAGTAGTGTCAGATTTGATTCTCGGGACAGGGACTATGGCTACACCTTC. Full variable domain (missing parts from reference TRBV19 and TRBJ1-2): DGGITQSPKYLFRKEGQNVTLSCEQNLNHDAMYWYRQDPGQGLRLIYYSQIVNDFQKGDIAEGYSVSREKKESFPLTVTSAQKNPTAFYLCASSVRFDSRDRDYGYTFGSGTRLTVV.

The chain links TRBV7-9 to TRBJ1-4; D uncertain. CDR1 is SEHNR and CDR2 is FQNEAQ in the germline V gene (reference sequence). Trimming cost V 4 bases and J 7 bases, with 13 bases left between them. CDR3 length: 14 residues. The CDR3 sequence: CASSSRTGGEKLFF. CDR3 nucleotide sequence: TGTGCCAGCAGCTCCCGGACCGGAGGTGAAAAACTGTTTTTT.

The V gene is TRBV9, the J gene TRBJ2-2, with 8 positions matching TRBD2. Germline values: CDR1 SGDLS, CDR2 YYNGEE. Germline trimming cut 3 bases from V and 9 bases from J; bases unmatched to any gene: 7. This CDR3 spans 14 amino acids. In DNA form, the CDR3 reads TGTGCCAGCAGCGCGTCCGGGGGGGCAAGGGAGCTGTTTTTT. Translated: CASSASGGARELFF.

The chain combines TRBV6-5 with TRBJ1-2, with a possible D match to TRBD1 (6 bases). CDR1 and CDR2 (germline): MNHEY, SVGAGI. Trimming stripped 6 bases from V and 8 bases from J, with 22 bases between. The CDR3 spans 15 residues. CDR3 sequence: CASRLGGGQGGGYTF. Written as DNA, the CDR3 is TGTGCCAGCAGGCTTGGGGGGGGGCAAGGCGGAGGCTACACCTTC.

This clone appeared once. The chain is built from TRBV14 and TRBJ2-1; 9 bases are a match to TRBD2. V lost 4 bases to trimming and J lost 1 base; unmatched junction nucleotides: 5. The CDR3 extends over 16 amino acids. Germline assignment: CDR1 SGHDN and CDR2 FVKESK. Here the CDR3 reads CASSRRLAASYNEQFF. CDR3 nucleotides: TGTGCCAGCAGCCGCAGACTAGCGGCGTCCTACAATGAGCAGTTCTTC.

The CDR3 coding sequence is TGTGCCAGCAGCTCCCTGCGGGGCCAAAGGGATACCACTGAAGCTTTCTTT. The encoded protein is CASSSLRGQRDTTEAFF. The gene calls are TRBV11-2 and TRBJ1-1, with D possibly matching TRBD1 (5 bases). Per the germline V gene, CDR1 is SGHAT and CDR2 is FQNNGV. The CDR3 consists of 17 residues. The V and J ends lost 4 bases and 4 bases respectively, with 22 bases between them.

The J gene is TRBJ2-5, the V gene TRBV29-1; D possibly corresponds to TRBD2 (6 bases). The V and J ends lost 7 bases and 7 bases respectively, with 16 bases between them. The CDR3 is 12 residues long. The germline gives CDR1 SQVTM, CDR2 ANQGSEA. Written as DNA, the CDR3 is TGCAGCGCGGGAGCCCAGGAGGGGACCCAGTACTTC. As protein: CSAGAQEGTQYF.

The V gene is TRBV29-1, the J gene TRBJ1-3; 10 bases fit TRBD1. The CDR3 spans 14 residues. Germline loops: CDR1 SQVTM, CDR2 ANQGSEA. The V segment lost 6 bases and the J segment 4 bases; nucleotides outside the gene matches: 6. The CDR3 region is CSVRMTGGGNTIYF. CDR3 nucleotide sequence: TGCAGCGTACGAATGACAGGGGGCGGAAACACCATATATTTT.

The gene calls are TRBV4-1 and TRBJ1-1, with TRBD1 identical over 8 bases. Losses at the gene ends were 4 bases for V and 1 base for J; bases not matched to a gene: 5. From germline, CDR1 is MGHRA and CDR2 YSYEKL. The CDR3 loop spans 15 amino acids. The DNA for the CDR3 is TGCGCCAGCAGCCGGACAGGGCTGGAGAACACTGAAGCTTTCTTT. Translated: CASSRTGLENTEAFF.

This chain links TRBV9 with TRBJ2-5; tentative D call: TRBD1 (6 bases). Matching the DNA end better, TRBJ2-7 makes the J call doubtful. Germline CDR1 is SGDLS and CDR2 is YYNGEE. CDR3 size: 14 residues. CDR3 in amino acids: CASSVETGWDEQYF. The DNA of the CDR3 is TGTGCCAGCAGCGTAGAAACAGGGTGGGACGAGCAGTACTTC.

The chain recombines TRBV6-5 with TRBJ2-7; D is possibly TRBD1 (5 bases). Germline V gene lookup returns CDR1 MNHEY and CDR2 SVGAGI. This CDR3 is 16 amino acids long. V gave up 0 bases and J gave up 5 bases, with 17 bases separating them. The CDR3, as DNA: TGTGCCAGCAGTTACTCGAGTGGGGCTACGGTCCACGAGCAGTACTTC. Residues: CASSYSSGATVHEQYF.

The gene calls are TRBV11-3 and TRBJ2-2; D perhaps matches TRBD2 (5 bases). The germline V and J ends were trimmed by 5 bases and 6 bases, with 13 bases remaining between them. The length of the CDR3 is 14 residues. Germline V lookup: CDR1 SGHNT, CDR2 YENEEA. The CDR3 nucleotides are TGTGCCAGCAGCACCCGGACTGGGGCCGGGGAGCTGTTTTTT. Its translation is CASSTRTGAGELFF.

CDR3 nucleotides: TGTGCCAGCAGCGTGGTGGGCCAGGGGGCCATAGCTGAAGCTTTCTTT. Amino acid sequence: CASSVVGQGAIAEAFF. The chain has TRBV9 and TRBJ1-1; TRBD1 matches 8 bases. J lost 6 bases, V lost 2 bases, and 12 bases had no gene match. CDR3 size: 16 residues. Germline V gene sequence: CDR1 SGDLS, CDR2 YYNGEE. The variable domain in full, with the rest retrieved from reference TRBV9 and TRBJ1-1, is DSGVTQTPKHLITATGQRVTLRCSPRSGDLSVYWYQQSLDQGLQFLIQYYNGEERAKGNILERFSAQQFPDLHSELNLSSLELGDSALYFCASSVVGQGAIAEAFFGQGTRLTVV.

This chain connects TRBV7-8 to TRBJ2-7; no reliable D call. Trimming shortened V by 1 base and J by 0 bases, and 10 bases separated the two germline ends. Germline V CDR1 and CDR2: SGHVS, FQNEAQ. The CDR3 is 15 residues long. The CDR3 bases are TGTGCCAGCAGCTTAGGAGGCACGAGCTCCTACGAGCAGTACTTC. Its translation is CASSLGGTSSYEQYF.

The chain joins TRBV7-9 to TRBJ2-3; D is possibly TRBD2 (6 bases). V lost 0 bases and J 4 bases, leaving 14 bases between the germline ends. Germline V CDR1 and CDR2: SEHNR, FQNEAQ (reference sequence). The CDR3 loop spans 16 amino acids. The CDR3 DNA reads TGTGCCAGCAGCTTAGCAGGCGGGACTCGTGCAGATACGCAGTATTTT. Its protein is CASSLAGGTRADTQYF.

CDR3 DNA sequence: TGTGCCAGCAGCCAAAGTACTACTCTGGCCCATGAGCAGTTCTTC. It specifies CASSQSTTLAHEQFF. The chain carries TRBV14 and TRBJ2-1, with no clear D. Germline CDR1 and CDR2: SGHDN and FVKESK. This CDR3 is built from 15 residues. V lost 2 bases to trimming and J lost 8 bases, with 16 bases between them.

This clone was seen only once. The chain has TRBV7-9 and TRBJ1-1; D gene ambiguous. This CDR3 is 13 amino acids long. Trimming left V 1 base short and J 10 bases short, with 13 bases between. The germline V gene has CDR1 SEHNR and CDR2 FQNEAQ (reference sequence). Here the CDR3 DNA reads TGTGCCAGCAGCTTAGGAACTCAGGAGGGAGCTTTCTTT. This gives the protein CASSLGTQEGAFF.

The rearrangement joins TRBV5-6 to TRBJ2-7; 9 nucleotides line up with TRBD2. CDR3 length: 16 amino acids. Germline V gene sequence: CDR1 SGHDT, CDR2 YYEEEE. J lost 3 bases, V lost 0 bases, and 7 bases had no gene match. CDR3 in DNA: TGTGCCAGCAGCTTGGCGAGACTAGCGGCACACTACGAGCAGTACTTC. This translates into CASSLARLAAHYEQYF.

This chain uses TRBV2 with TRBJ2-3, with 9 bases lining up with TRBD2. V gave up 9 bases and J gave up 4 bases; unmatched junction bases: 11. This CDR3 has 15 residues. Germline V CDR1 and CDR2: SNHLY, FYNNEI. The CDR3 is CARGTSPQSADTQYF. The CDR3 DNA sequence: TGTGCCAGGGGGACTAGCCCGCAATCCGCAGATACGCAGTATTTT. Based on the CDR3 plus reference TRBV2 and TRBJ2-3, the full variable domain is EPEVTQTPSHQVTQMGQEVILRCVPISNHLYFYWYRQILGQKVEFLVSFYNNEISEKSEIFDDQFSVERPDGSNFTLKIRSTKLEDSAMYFCARGTSPQSADTQYFGPGTRLTVL.

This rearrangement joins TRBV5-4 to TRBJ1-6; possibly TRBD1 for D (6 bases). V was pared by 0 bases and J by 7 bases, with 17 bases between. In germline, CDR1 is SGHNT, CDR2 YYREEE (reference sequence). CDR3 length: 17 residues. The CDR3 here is CASSLEVRTAANSPLHF. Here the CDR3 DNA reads TGTGCCAGCAGCTTGGAGGTCCGGACAGCGGCCAATTCACCCCTCCACTTT.

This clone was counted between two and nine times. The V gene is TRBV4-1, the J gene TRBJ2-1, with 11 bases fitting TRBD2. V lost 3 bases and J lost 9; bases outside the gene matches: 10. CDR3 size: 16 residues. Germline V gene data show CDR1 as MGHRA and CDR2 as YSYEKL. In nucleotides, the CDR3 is TGCGCCAGCAGCCAGGATGGGACTAGCGGAGCTATTGAGCAGTTCTTC. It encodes CASSQDGTSGAIEQFF.

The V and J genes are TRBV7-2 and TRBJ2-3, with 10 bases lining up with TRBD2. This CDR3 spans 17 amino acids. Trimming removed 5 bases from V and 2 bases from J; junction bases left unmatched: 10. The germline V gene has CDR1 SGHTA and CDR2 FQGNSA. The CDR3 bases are TGTGCCAGCAGCCGCGGAAGCGGGGGGGCTAACACAGATACGCAGTATTTT. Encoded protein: CASSRGSGGANTDTQYF.

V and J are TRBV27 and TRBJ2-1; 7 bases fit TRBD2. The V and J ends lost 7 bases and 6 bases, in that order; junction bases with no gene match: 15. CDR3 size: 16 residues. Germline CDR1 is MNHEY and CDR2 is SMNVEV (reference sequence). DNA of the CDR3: TGTGCCAGCATGAGGGGCGGGAGATATTCTTCCAATGAGCAGTTCTTC. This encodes CASMRGGRYSSNEQFF.

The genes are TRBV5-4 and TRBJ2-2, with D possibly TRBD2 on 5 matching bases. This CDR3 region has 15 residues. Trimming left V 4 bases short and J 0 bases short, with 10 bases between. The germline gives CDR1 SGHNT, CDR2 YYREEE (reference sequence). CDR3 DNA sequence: TGTGCCAGCAGCGGGAGACTAACGAACACCGGGGAGCTGTTTTTT. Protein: CASSGRLTNTGELFF.

The CDR3 DNA follows: TGTGCCAGCCTCATAACGCGGCCTGGAGGAGAGACCCAGTACTTC. Its translation: CASLITRPGGETQYF. This chain joins TRBV11-2 and TRBJ2-5, with D perhaps TRBD2 (5 bases). The CDR3 runs 15 residues. V was trimmed by 8 bases and J by 4 bases, leaving 20 bases between them. In germline, CDR1 is SGHAT, CDR2 FQNNGV.